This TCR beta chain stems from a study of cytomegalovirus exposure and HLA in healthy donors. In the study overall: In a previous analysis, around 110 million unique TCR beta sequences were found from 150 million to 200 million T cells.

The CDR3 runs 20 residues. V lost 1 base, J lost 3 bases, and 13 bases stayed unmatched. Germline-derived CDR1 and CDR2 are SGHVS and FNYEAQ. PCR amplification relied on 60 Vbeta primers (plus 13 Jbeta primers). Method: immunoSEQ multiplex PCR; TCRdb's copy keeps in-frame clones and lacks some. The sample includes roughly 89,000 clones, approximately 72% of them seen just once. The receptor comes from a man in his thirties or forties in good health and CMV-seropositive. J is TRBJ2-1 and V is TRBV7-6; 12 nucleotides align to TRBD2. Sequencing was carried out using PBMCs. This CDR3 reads CASSLDFGLASGGGYNEQFF. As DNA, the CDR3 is TGTGCCAGCAGCTTAGATTTCGGTCTGGCTAGCGGGGGGGGCTACAATGAGCAGTTCTTC.